Presented here are 14 T cell receptor beta chains from one specimen sequenced in a study of T cells in Graves' hyperthyroidism and ophthalmopathy. TCR beta CDR3 regions were amplified from RNA. The primer set for the first-round RT-PCR of the TCR CDR3 was HTBI. MiXCR, applied by TCRdb to the multiplex PCR reads, yields one record per CDR3 protein. The table shows a few hundred thousand distinct CDR3 sequences, with around 17% occurring only once. The sequenced material came from blood. The source of these receptors is a woman aged 45-65 years with Graves' hyperthyroidism.

V is TRBV29-1 and J is TRBJ2-1, with a tentative D call TRBD2 (5 bases). This CDR3 is 15 amino acids long. CDR1 SQVTM and CDR2 ANQGSEA come from the germline V gene. V was pared by 2 bases and J by 1 base, with 12 bases between. Here the CDR3 reads CSVEKAGGSYNEQFF. The CDR3 region has the DNA TGCAGCGTTGAAAAGGCAGGCGGGTCCTACAATGAGCAGTTCTTC.

In this sample, this clonotype turned up many times. The V gene is TRBV7-9, the J gene TRBJ2-7; D remains ambiguous. The length of the CDR3 is 17 residues. Germline V gene data show CDR1 as SEHNR and CDR2 as FQNEAQ (reference sequence). Trimming left V 5 bases short and J 2 bases short, with 22 bases between. The CDR3 is CASSAHPTEGRTYEQYF. CDR3 nucleotides: TGTGCCAGCAGCGCCCATCCGACCGAAGGCAGGACCTACGAGCAGTACTTC.

The table lists this clonotype with a few counts. The rearrangement joins TRBV5-1 to TRBJ2-5; no definite D call. The CDR3 contains 13 residues. Trimming shortened V by 0 bases and J by 1 base, and 4 bases separated the two germline ends. The germline V gene has CDR1 SGHRS and CDR2 YFSETQ. CDR3 sequence: CASSLDAQETQYF. CDR3 bases: TGCGCCAGCAGCTTGGATGCCCAAGAGACCCAGTACTTC.

V and J are TRBV2 and TRBJ2-5, with D unresolved. V lost 4 bases and J 7 bases, leaving 13 bases between the germline ends. Germline loops: CDR1 SNHLY, CDR2 FYNNEI. This CDR3 comprises 13 residues. CDR3 coding DNA: TGTGCCAGCAGTGTAGACTCGCGAGGGACCCAGTACTTC. Amino acids: CASSVDSRGTQYF.

The V and J genes are TRBV3-1 and TRBJ2-3, with a tentative D call TRBD1 (5 bases). The CDR3 runs 14 residues. Germline-derived CDR1 and CDR2 are LGHDT and YNNKEL (reference sequence). Trimming cost V 1 base and J 4 bases, with 9 bases left between them. CDR3 sequence: CASSQGAGSDTQYF. The DNA for the CDR3 is TGTGCCAGCAGCCAAGGGGCAGGGTCAGATACGCAGTATTTT.

The chain uses TRBV28 and TRBJ2-4; 8 positions match TRBD1. Germline V gives CDR1 MDHEN, CDR2 SYDVKM. This CDR3 spans 13 amino acids. V was pared by 7 bases and J by 12 bases, with 11 bases of the junction left unmatched. The CDR3 region is CASIDLRGPSQYF. The CDR3 DNA reads TGTGCCAGCATCGATCTCAGGGGGCCTTCTCAGTACTTC.

This clonotype came up many times. The rearrangement uses TRBV20-1 and TRBJ2-5; 9 positions match TRBD1. The germline gives CDR1 DFQATT, CDR2 SNEGSKA (reference sequence). V lost 5 bases, J lost 5 bases, and 6 bases stayed unmatched. The CDR3 length is 13 residues. CDR3 amino acids: CSAWDRESETQYF. DNA of the CDR3: TGCAGTGCTTGGGACAGGGAGAGTGAGACCCAGTACTTC.

This clonotype appeared many times. The genes are TRBV11-2 and TRBJ2-3; D is perhaps TRBD2 (6 bases). Germline loops: CDR1 SGHAT, CDR2 FQNNGV. V dropped 1 base and J dropped 4 bases, with 12 bases sitting between them. The CDR3 loop spans 15 amino acids. The CDR3 loop is CASSLGAWGADTQYF. The CDR3 DNA reads as TGTGCCAGCAGCTTAGGTGCGTGGGGGGCAGATACGCAGTATTTT.

This clonotype occurred many times. The V gene is TRBV7-3, the J gene TRBJ1-5; tentatively, D is TRBD1 (5 bases). The V and J ends lost 5 bases and 3 bases respectively, with 8 bases between them. The germline V gene encodes CDR1 SGHTA and CDR2 FQGTGA. The CDR3 contains 13 residues. The CDR3 DNA reads TGTGCCAGCAGCCCCGGGGCCAATCAGCCCCAGCATTTT. This codes for CASSPGANQPQHF.

This clonotype has at least ten counts. This chain links TRBV20-1 with TRBJ2-1; no firm D call. This CDR3 comprises 12 residues. Germline V gene sequence: CDR1 DFQATT, CDR2 SNEGSKA (reference sequence). Trimming stripped 6 bases from V and 5 bases from J, with 11 bases between. CDR3 region: CSAINPHNEQFF. The CDR3 nucleotides are TGCAGTGCAATAAACCCCCACAATGAGCAGTTCTTC.

This clonotype was found many times. V and J are TRBV28 and TRBJ1-2; weak D call: TRBD1 (6 bases). V lost 2 bases to trimming and J lost 5 bases, with 9 bases between them. The germline V gene encodes CDR1 MDHEN and CDR2 SYDVKM. The CDR3 runs 13 residues. The CDR3, as DNA: TGTGCCAGCAGTTTAGCAGGGGAATATGGCTACACCTTC. Protein sequence: CASSLAGEYGYTF.

This chain links TRBV7-6 with TRBJ2-2; D may be TRBD1 (6 bases). V lost 5 bases and J 0 bases, leaving 19 bases between the germline ends. The CDR3 runs 18 residues. Germline CDR1 SGHVS, CDR2 FNYEAQ. As DNA, the CDR3 is TGTGCCAGCAGCCCAACTAGGTGGGGGCCCGCGAACACCGGGGAGCTGTTTTTT. This sequence encodes CASSPTRWGPANTGELFF.

This clonotype was found a few times. V and J are TRBV2 and TRBJ2-2; TRBD1 might be the D (6 bases). The V end was cut by 5 bases, the J end by 3 bases, with 13 bases between. CDR3 size: 15 residues. The germline CDR1 and CDR2 sequences are SNHLY and FYNNEI. The CDR3 coding sequence is TGTGCCAGCAGTAAATTAAGACAGGACACCGGGGAGCTGTTTTTT. It translates to CASSKLRQDTGELFF.

This clonotype was observed a few times. The chain links TRBV19 to TRBJ1-6; 9 bases agree with TRBD1. The junction had 4 bases not matched to a gene; V was cut back by 4 bases and J by 9 bases. This CDR3 is 14 amino acids long. Germline CDR1 and CDR2: LNHDA and SQIVND (reference sequence). The CDR3 protein is CASSTTGGISPLHF. CDR3 in DNA: TGTGCCAGTAGTACAACAGGGGGCATTTCACCCCTCCACTTT.